This T cell receptor (beta chain) was profiled in a study of response to subunit inactivated influenza vaccine. TCRdb re-derived calls from the RT-PCR reads in MiXCR, one entry per CDR3 protein. The sample holds about 540,000 distinct CDR3 sequences, around a quarter seen once. This clonotype has more than one count but fewer than ten. The CDR3 consists of 18 residues. In germline, CDR1 is KGHDR, CDR2 SFDVKD. Trimming removed 3 bases from V and 0 bases from J, with 17 bases in between. The same data also went into a second study, on T cells expressing NK-cell markers. Per that paper: UMIs accompanied the 5'RACE template switching by which TCR beta cDNA was made. The authors derived TCR beta repertoires from sorted CD3+CD56+NKG2C+, CD3+CD56+NKG2C- and CD3+CD56-NKG2C+ T cells. Among the eight sequenced donors, seven tested HCMV-seropositive and one tested seronegative. Dominant NKG2C+ clonotypes in a handful of donors made up 1.0-7.0% of CD8+ T cells.

This sample comprised CD4+ T cells sorted from PBMCs, obtained 11 to 12 days after vaccination. The sequence came from a man between 50 and 59 years old who received an inactivated influenza vaccine. The chain links TRBV24-1 to TRBJ1-5; TRBD1 might be the D (6 bases). CDR3 coding DNA: TGTGCCACCAGTGATCCGCGGAAGGGGGAAAATAGCAATCAGCCCCAGCATTTT. Residues: CATSDPRKGENSNQPQHF.